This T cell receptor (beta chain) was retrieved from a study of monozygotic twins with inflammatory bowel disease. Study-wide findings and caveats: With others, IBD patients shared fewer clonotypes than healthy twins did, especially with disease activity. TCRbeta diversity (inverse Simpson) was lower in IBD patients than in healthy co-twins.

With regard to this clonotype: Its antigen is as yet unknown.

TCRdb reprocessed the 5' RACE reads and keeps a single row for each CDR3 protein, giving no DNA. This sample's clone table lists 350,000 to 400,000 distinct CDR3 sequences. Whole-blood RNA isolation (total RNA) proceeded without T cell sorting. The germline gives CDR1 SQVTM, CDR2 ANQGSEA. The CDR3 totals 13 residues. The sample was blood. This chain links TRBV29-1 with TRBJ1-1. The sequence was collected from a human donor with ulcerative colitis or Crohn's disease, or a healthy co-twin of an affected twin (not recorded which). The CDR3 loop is CSVEPELNTEAFF. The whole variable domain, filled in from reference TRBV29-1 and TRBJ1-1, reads SAVISQKPSRDICQRGTSLTIQCQVDSQVTMMFWYRQQPGQSLTLIATANQGSEATYESGFVIDKFPISRPNLTFSTLTVSNMSPEDSSIYLCSVEPELNTEAFFGQGTRLTVV.